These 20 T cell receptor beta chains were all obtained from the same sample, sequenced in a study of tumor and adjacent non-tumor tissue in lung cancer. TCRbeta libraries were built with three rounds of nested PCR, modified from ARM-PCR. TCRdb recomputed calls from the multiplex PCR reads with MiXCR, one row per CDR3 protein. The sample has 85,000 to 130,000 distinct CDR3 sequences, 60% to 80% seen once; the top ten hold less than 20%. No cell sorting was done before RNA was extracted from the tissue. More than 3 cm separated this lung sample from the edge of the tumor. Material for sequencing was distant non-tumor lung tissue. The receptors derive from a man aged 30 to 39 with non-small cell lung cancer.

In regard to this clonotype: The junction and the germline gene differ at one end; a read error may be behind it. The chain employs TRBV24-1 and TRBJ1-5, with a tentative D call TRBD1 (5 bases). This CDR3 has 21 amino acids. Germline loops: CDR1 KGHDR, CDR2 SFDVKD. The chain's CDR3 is CATGDSPPTGGHIGGNQPQHF. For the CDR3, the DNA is TGTGCCACCGGTGATTCTCCCCCGACTGGGGGTCACATTGGTGGCAATCAGCCCCAGCATTTT.

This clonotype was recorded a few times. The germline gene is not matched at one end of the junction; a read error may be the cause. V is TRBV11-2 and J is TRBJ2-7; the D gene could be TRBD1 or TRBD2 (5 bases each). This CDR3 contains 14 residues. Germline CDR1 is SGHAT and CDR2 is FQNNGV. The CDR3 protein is CASSLGDGGCEQYF. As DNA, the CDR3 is TGTGCCAGCAGCTTAGGGGACGGAGGCTGCGAGCAGTATTTC.

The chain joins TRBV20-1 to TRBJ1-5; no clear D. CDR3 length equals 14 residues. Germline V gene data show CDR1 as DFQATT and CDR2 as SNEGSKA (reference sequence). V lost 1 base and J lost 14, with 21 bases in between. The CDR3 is CSARADGRNQSKHF. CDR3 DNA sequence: TGCAGTGCTAGAGCCGACGGACGCAATCAGTCCAAGCATTTT.

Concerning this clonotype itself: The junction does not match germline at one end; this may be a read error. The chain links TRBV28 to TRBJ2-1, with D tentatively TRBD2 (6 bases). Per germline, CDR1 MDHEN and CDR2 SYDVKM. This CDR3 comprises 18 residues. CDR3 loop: CVSSSPIAEKSSLNEQFF. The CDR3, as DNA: TGTGTCAGCAGTTCCCCCATAGCGGAGAAGAGCTCCTTGAATGAGCAGTTCTTC.

The CDR3 spells CASSAYRDGSYEQYF. In nucleotides, the CDR3 is TGTGCCAGCTCAGCCTACCGGGACGGATCCTACGAGCAGTACTTC. The genes are TRBV18 and TRBJ2-7; either TRBD1 or TRBD2 may fit D (5 bases each). This CDR3 spans 15 amino acids. Looked up from germline, CDR1 is KGHSH and CDR2 is LQKENI. With 5 bases removed from V and 1 base from J, the gap between germline ends came to 15 bases.

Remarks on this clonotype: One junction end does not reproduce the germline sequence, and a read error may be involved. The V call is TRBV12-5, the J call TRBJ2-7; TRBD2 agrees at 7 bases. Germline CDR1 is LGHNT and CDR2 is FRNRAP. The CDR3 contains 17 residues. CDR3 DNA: TGTGCTAGTGGTGGGGGGGTGTGGAGAAACTTGAGCTACGAACAGTACTTC. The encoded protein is CASGGGVWRNLSYEQYF.

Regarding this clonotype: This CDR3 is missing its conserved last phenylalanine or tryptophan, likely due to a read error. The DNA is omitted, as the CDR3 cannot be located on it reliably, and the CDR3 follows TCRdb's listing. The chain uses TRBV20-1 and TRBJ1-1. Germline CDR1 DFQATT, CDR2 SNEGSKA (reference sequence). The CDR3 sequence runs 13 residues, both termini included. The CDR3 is CSASGVRDTETFL.

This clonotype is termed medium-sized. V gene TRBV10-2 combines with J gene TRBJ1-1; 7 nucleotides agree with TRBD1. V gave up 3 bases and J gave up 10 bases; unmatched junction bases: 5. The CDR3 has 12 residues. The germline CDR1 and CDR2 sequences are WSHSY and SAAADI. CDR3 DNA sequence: TGCGCCAGCAGTGATACCCAGGGGGGAGCTTTCTTT. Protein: CASSDTQGGAFF.

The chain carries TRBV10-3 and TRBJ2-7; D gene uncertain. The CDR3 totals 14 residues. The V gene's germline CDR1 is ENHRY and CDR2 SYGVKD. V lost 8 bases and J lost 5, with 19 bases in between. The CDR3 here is CAILGTGMYHEQYF. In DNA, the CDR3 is TGTGCCATCTTGGGTACGGGCATGTACCACGAGCAGTACTTC.

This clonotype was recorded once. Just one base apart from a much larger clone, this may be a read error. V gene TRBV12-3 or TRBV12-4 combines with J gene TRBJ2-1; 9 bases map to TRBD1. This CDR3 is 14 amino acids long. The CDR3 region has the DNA TGTGCCAGCACTTTAAGGGACAGGGCCAATGAGCAGTTCTTC. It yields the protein CASTLRDRANEQFF.

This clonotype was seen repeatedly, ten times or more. The CDR3 sequence: CASSVNTEAFF. Written as DNA, the CDR3 is TGTGCCAGCAGTGTTAACACTGAAGCTTTCTTT. V gene TRBV6-6 combines with J gene TRBJ1-1; D is unclear. Trimming stripped 5 bases from V and 2 bases from J, with 3 bases between. This CDR3 spans 11 amino acids. Germline assignment: CDR1 MNHNY and CDR2 SVGAGI (reference sequence).

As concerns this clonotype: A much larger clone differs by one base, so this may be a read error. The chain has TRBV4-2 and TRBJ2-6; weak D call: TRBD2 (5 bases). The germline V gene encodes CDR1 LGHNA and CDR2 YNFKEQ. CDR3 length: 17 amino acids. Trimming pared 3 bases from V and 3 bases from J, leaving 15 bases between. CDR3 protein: CASSQDSGKVGANVLTF. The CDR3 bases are TGTGCCAGCAGCCAGGATTCGGGGAAGGTTGGGGCCAACGTCCTGACTTTC.

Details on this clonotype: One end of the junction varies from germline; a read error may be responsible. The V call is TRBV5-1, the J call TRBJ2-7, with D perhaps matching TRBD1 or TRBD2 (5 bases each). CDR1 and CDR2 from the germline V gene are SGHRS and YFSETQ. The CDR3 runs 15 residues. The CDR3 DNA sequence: TGCGCCAGCAGCTTGGCCGCAGGTCGGGGCTACGAGCAGTGCTTC. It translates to CASSLAAGRGYEQCF.

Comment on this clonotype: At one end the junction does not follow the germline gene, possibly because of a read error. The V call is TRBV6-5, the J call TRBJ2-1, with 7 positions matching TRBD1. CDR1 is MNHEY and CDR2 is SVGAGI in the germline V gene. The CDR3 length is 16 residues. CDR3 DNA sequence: TGTGCCAGCAGGTCGGACAGGAGGAGCTCCTACGATGAGCAGTTCTTC. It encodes CASRSDRRSSYDEQFF.

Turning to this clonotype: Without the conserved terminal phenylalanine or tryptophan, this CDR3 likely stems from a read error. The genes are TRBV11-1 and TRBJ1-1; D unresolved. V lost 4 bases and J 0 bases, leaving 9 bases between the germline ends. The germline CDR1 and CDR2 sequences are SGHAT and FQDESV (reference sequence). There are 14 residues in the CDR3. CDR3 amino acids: CASSWAAVNTEAFL. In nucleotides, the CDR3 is TGTGCCAGCAGCTGGGCGGCTGTGAACACTGAAGCTTTCTTA.

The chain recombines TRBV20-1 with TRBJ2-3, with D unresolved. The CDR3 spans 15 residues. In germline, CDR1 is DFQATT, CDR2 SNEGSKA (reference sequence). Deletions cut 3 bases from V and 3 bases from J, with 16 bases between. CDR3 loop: CSASYLKILTDTQYF. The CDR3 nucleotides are TGCAGTGCTAGTTACCTCAAGATCCTTACAGATACGCAGTATTTT.

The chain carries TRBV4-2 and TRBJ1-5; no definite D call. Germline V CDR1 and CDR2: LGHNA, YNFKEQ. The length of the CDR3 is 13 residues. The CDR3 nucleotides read TGTGCGTGCAGCCCCCAGATGGAGCAGCCCCAGCATTTT. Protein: CACSPQMEQPQHF.

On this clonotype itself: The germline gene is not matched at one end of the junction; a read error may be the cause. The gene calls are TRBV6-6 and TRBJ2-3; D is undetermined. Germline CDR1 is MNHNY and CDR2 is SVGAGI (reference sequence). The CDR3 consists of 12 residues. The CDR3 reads CASTLSTDTQFF. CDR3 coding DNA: TGTGCCAGCACCCTGTCTACAGATACGCAGTTTTTT.

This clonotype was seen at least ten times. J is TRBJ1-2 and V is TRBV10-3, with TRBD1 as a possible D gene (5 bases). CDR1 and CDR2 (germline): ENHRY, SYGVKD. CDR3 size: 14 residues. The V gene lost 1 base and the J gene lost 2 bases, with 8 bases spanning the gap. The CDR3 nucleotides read TGTGCCATCAGTGAGTGGTGGGGGAACTATGGCTACACCTTC. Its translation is CAISEWWGNYGYTF.

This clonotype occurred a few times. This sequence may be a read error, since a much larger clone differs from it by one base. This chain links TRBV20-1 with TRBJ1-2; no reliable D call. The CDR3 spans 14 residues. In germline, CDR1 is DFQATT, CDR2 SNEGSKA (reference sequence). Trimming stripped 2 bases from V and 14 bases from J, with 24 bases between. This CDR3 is CSARNGRVSGHMTF. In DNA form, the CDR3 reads TGCAGTGCTAGAAACGGACGAGTTAGCGGCCACATGACCTTC.